Reported below is one T cell receptor beta chain. The source of the sample is a study of monozygotic twins with inflammatory bowel disease. TCRdb reworked the 5' RACE reads into one entry per CDR3 protein, no DNA. In all, the sample yields 350,000 to 500,000 distinct CDR3 sequences. The CDR3 has 17 residues. Germline values: CDR1 LGHNA, CDR2 YNFKEQ. The receptor's source is a human donor with ulcerative colitis or Crohn's disease, or a healthy co-twin of an affected twin (not recorded which). The rearrangement uses TRBV4-2 and TRBJ2-3; TCRdb outputs TRBD2, but without DNA this stays unchecked. Sequenced material: blood. This chain's CDR3 is CASSQDPLAALTDTQYF.